This TCR beta chain was obtained from a study of monozygotic twins with inflammatory bowel disease. Findings and caveats of the study: The results supported no single strong signal or clonotype associated with IBD.

Researchers used template switching to add UMIs featuring a 6-nucleotide sample barcode. TCRdb re-called the 5' RACE reads and gives one entry per CDR3 protein, without DNA. The table for this sample gives 210,000 or so distinct CDR3 sequences. This CDR3 contains 12 residues. The germline gives CDR1 DFQATT, CDR2 SNEGSKA (reference sequence). Comment on this clonotype: Its antigen remains unknown.

This receptor was taken from a human donor with ulcerative colitis or Crohn's disease, or a healthy co-twin of an affected twin (not recorded which). Sequencing was done on a sample of blood. The V and J genes are TRBV20-1 and TRBJ1-1; TCRdb's D gene call, TRBD1, goes unchecked for lack of DNA. This chain's CDR3 is CSAVRGYTEAFF.